The T cell receptor (beta chain) described here comes from a study of CD8+ T cells in alopecia areata (dated by TCRdb to about 2018). A note on the overall study: Treated patients were enrolled in an open-label pilot trial of oral tofacitinib, 5 to 10 mg twice daily, for moderate-to-severe alopecia areata. Tofacitinib was given for 6 to 18 months, followed by 6 months of follow-up off drug to assess delayed response and recurrence. Disease severity in treated patients was measured with the SALT score, which quantifies the percentage of affected scalp surface area. In both human patients and the C3H/HeJ mouse model, the study applied high-throughput TCRbeta sequencing to look at T cell clonal expansion in alopecia areata. In humans, TCRbeta sequencing was performed on scalp tissue and on sorted CD4+ and CD8+ peripheral blood T cells from healthy controls and from patients with patchy or totalis/universalis alopecia areata. Biopsies were taken from tofacitinib-treated patients at baseline and at 4 and 24 weeks of treatment, and a later scalp biopsy was taken in several of the tofacitinib-treated patients. Scalp clonality was compared across normal scalp (n=4), patchy alopecia areata scalp (n=8), and alopecia totalis/universalis scalp (n=8). RNA was obtained with the PAXgene miRNA kit for fixed scalp, the miRNeasy kit for PBMCs, and the RNeasy kit for mouse skin. TCRbeta CDR3 regions were amplified by immunoSEQ multiplex PCR using 35 Vbeta forward and 13 Jbeta reverse primers. Study-level results and caveats: During tofacitinib treatment, many expanded lesional clones remained in scalp and blood, and this persistence may partly explain relapse after treatment is stopped. With tofacitinib, both scalp clonality and the number of expanded CD8+ clones among the top 100 scalp clones went down significantly. Because the treated cohort was small and had just a single nonresponder, larger studies are needed to establish links between baseline CD8+ expansion and response. Resident alphabeta T cells in normal human skin are also sequenced, complicating scalp TCR repertoire analysis, unlike mouse skin dominated by gammadelta T cells. Compared with normal scalp, lesional scalp had higher clonality and more expanded CD8+ clones, particularly in alopecia totalis/universalis, a pattern that suggests antigenic drive. Shared TCR sequences between patients were less evident than in mice, which may be partly attributable to HLA diversity in the patient population.

For this clone: Its antigen remains undetermined. No base-level quality is on record; no much larger clone is a single base apart.

The treatment or condition label here, explained by the study, means: oral pan-JAK inhibitor, 5-10 mg twice daily. From alopecia areata patients, peripheral blood was collected along with lesional scalp punch biopsies. After PBMCs were isolated by density centrifugation and stained for CD3, CD4 and CD8, a FACSAria was used to sort CD4+ and CD8+ T cells. Libraries were constructed by the immunoSEQ multiplex PCR assay. For TCR sequencing, RNA was extracted from every sample and reverse transcribed into cDNA to serve as template. SuperScript III was used to make first-strand cDNA, primed with a 2:1 mix of oligo-dT and random hexamers. A synthetic immune receptor repertoire was used to gauge amplification bias, and whatever bias remained was removed computationally. For the original study's pipeline: Raw reads were preprocessed to remove errors, and CDR3 was defined by IMGT conventions from the conserved cysteine to phenylalanine. To get clonality, Shannon entropy was normalized by log2 of the number of productive unique TCRs and the result was subtracted from 1. Whether scalp clones were CD4 or CD8 was inferred by matching scalp TCRbeta sequences against CD4 and CD8 repertoires sorted from blood. Drawn from immuneACCESS, this table holds only the in-frame rearrangements with V and J called that TCRdb kept. Clones are partly lost; checked studies trace under half to an unresolved V gene and leave the rest unexplained. The V and J calls and clone size come from that table; D and trimming were worked out from the DNA. In this sample the table shows 150,000 to 200,000 clones, under 80% of which occur a single time. The top ten clones comprise 1.3% of the sample.

From cysteine to phenylalanine, the CDR3 is 15 amino acids long. The DNA shown is the 45-base CDR3, in frame from base 1. Germline trimming amounts to 3 bases on V and 5 bases on J, with 9 as the count of junction bases outside the gene matches. The germline V gene provides CDR1 SGHTA and CDR2 FQGNSA. This receptor chain uses TRBV7-2 and TRBJ2-5, with 7 middle bases fitting TRBD2. The sample consisted of CD4+ T cells sorted from blood, taken around week 50, from a patient treated with tofacitinib. The receptor was derived from a human donor with alopecia areata. The sequenced DNA: TGTGCCAGCAGCTTCAGACTAGCCCCAAGGGAGACCCAGTACTTC. It codes for CASSFRLAPRETQYF.